The T cell receptor beta chain under discussion was sequenced for a study of T cell responses to AZD1222 COVID-19 vaccine. Findings of the study overall: Spike-specific TCR breadth and depth grew following two AZD1222 doses. Close to half of spike-specific TCRs reportedly recognize unmutated variant regions. Baseline seropositivity occurred in only a handful of AZD1222 recipients.

This clone was recorded only once. As yet, its antigen is unknown. Method: immunoSEQ multiplex PCR; TCRdb's copy keeps in-frame clones and lacks some. The sample records some 150,000 clones, about 91% being singletons. There are 16 residues in the CDR3. Looked up from germline, CDR1 is MNHEY and CDR2 is SMNVEV (reference sequence). V shed 3 bases and J shed 1 base, with 12 bases lying between them. V usage is TRBV27 and J usage is TRBJ2-2, with TRBD2 as a possible D gene (6 bases). The sequencing here drew on peripheral blood, taken on day 0 of MenACWY control vaccination. This clonotype was obtained from an adult in good health. The CDR3 loop is CASSLLSGGNTGELFF. The CDR3 nucleotides are TGTGCCAGCAGTTTGCTTAGCGGAGGGAACACCGGGGAGCTGTTTTTT.